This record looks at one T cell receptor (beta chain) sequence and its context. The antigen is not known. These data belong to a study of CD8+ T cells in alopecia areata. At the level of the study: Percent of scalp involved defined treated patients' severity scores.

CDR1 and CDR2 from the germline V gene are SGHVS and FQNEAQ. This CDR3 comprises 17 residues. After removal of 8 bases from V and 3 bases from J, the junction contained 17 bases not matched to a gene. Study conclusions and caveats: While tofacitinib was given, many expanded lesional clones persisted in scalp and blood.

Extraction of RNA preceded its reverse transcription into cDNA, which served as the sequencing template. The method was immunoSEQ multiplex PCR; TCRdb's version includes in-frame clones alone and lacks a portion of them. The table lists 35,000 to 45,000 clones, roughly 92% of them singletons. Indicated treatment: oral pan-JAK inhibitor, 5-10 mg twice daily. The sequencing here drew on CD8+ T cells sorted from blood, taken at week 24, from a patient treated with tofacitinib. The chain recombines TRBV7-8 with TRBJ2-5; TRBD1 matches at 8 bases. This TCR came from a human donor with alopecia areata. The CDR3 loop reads CASGGGWTGKSEETQYF. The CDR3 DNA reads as TGTGCCAGCGGGGGTGGGTGGACAGGGAAGTCGGAAGAGACCCAGTACTTC. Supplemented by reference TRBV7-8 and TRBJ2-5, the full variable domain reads GAGVSQSPRYKVAKRGQDVALRCDPISGHVSLFWYQQALGQGPEFLTYFQNEAQLDKSGLPSDRFFAERPEGSVSTLKIQRTQQEDSAVYLCASGGGWTGKSEETQYFGPGTRLLVL.